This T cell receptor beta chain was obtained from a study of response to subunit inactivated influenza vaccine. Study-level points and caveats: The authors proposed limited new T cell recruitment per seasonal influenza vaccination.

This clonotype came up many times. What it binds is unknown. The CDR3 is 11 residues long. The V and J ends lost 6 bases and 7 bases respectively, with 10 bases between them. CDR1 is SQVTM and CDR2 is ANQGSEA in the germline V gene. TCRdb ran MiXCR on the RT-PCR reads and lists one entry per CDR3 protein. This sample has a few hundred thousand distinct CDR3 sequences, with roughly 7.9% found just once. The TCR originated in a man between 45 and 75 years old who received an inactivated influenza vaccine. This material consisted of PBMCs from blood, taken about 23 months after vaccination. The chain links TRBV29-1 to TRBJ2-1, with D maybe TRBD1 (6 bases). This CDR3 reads CSVLQGNEQFF. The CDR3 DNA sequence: TGCAGCGTACTACAGGGTAATGAGCAGTTCTTC.